This entry describes one T cell receptor beta chain. Assay: immunoSEQ multiplex PCR; the TCRdb copy retains only in-frame clones and omits some. The sample gives around 450,000 clones, 89% of which show up once; roughly 2.5% is in the top ten. These data are taken from a study of Ad26.COV2.S vaccination and SARS-CoV-2 variants. V gave up 5 bases and J gave up 6 bases; unmatched junction bases: 5. This CDR3 has 14 residues. CDR1 SGHTA and CDR2 FQGNSA come from the germline V gene. Indicated treatment: roughly 20 received Ad26.COV2.S at low or high dose, single or two shots; several received placebo; per-sample allocation not given. Day 63 after the first injection of vaccine or placebo was the sampling time.

This TCR was recovered from a person aged 18 to 65 who received the Ad26.COV2.S COVID-19 vaccine or a placebo. The chain links TRBV7-2 to TRBJ2-2, with 8 bases matching TRBD1. The specimen comprised peripheral blood, sampled in a trial of Ad26.COV2.S vaccine versus placebo. This CDR3 is CASSGRTGPGELFF. CDR3 nucleotide sequence: TGTGCCAGCAGCGGACGGACAGGGCCCGGGGAGCTGTTTTTT. Full variable domain (outside the CDR3, taken from reference TRBV7-2 and TRBJ2-2): GAGVSQSPSNKVTEKGKDVELRCDPISGHTALYWYRQSLGQGLEFLIYFQGNSAPDKSGLPSDRFSAERTGGSVSTLTIQRTQQEDSAVYLCASSGRTGPGELFFGEGSRLTVL.